These 20 T cell receptor beta chains originate from one sample sequenced in a study of blood T cell repertoires in COVID-19 (dated by TCRdb to the early 2020s). Library preparation employed the immunoSEQ multiplex PCR assay. Held by TCRdb, this immuneACCESS table contains in-frame sequences only and omits some clones. Under half of the omission traces to an unresolved V gene where checked; the cause of the rest is unknown. The sample includes about 120,000 clones, with more than 75% observed a single time. The ten largest clones represent around 4.2% of the sample. Sequencing input: peripheral blood. The receptors stem from a man in his sixties with acute or convalescent COVID-19.

This chain joins TRBV28 and TRBJ1-1; 10 nucleotides match TRBD1. The J segment lost 3 bases and the V segment lost 4 bases, leaving 2 bases of the junction unmatched. There are 14 residues in the CDR3. Germline CDR1 is MDHEN and CDR2 is SYDVKM. This chain's CDR3 is CASSSGTGDTEAFF. DNA for the CDR3: TGTGCCAGCAGTTCTGGGACAGGGGACACTGAAGCTTTCTTT.

The rearrangement links TRBV19 to TRBJ2-1; D might be TRBD2 (6 bases). Trimming stripped 2 bases from V and 5 bases from J, with 13 bases between. The CDR3 sequence is 15 residues long. CDR1 is LNHDA, CDR2 SQIVND, per germline (reference sequence). CDR3 residues: CASSIWRDFDNEQFF. In nucleotides, the CDR3 is TGTGCCAGTAGTATATGGCGGGACTTTGACAATGAGCAGTTCTTC.

V and J are TRBV19 and TRBJ1-5; no reliable D call. The CDR3 sequence is 13 residues long. V dropped 6 bases and J dropped 5 bases, with 11 bases sitting between them. Germline-derived CDR1 and CDR2 are LNHDA and SQIVND (reference sequence). DNA of the CDR3: TGTGCCAGTAGCCTAGAGTTGTATCAGCCCCAGCATTTT. Translating it yields CASSLELYQPQHF.

This clone was observed a handful of times. The V and J genes are TRBV24-1 and TRBJ1-4, with 7 nucleotides matching TRBD1. Germline CDR1 KGHDR, CDR2 SFDVKD. The V and J ends lost 4 bases and 8 bases, in that order; junction bases with no gene match: 9. CDR3 length: 15 amino acids. CDR3 residues: CATSDPTGYGEKLFF. The DNA for the CDR3 is TGTGCCACCAGTGACCCGACAGGGTATGGGGAAAAACTGTTTTTT.

Here the CDR3 reads CASSVAMASYEQYF. CDR3 nucleotide sequence: TGTGCCAGCAGCGTAGCGATGGCTTCCTACGAGCAGTACTTC. The J gene is TRBJ2-7, the V gene TRBV9; D is ambiguous. Germline CDR1 SGDLS, CDR2 YYNGEE. Trimming removed 0 bases at V and 1 base at J, with 8 bases between. CDR3 size: 14 residues.

The V gene is TRBV6-1, the J gene TRBJ2-3, with D possibly matching TRBD2 (5 bases). This CDR3 is 15 amino acids long. The V end lost 3 bases, the J end lost 3 bases, and 13 bases lay between the germline ends. CDR1 MNHNS and CDR2 SASEGT come from the germline V gene. The CDR3 sequence: CASSEQPGGTDTQYF. Here the CDR3 DNA reads TGTGCCAGCAGTGAGCAGCCGGGCGGGACAGATACGCAGTATTTT.

Regarding this clone: A junction boundary mismatches the germline segment, possibly from a read error. The rearrangement joins TRBV7-2 to TRBJ2-1; possible D gene TRBD2, 5 bases. CDR3 length: 15 amino acids. Germline loops: CDR1 SGHTA, CDR2 FQGNSA. As DNA, the CDR3 is TGTGCCAGCAGCCCCCCTCCCCTAGCCTATAATGAGCAGTTCTTC. It codes for CASSPPPLAYNEQFF.

This chain's CDR3 is CASSETASSYNSPLHF. The CDR3 bases are TGTGCCAGCAGTGAGACAGCGAGCTCCTATAATTCACCCCTCCACTTT. The chain uses TRBV2 and TRBJ1-6; D is possibly TRBD1 (5 bases). Trimming took 3 bases from V and 0 from J, leaving 9 bases between them. Germline CDR1 and CDR2: SNHLY and FYNNEI. The CDR3 contains 16 residues.

This clone was detected only once. The chain recombines TRBV19 with TRBJ1-5, with a tentative D call TRBD1 (6 bases). Trimming stripped 4 bases from V and 8 bases from J, with 12 bases between. Germline CDR1 LNHDA, CDR2 SQIVND (reference sequence). This CDR3 region has 13 residues. In DNA form, the CDR3 reads TGTGCCAGTAGTAAAAACAGGGAAGAGCCCCAGCATTTT. Encoded protein: CASSKNREEPQHF.

About this clone: The same CDR3 also results from other DNA sequences found in this sample. The V call is TRBV30, the J call TRBJ1-5, with a weak D call TRBD1 (6 bases). Trimming removed 2 bases from V and 6 bases from J, with 17 bases in between. The length of the CDR3 is 15 residues. The germline V gene encodes CDR1 GTSNPN and CDR2 SVGIG (reference sequence). Written as DNA, the CDR3 is TGTGCCTGGAGTCCCTCGGGGGGGCACGGTCAGCCCCAGCATTTT. Translated, it gives CAWSPSGGHGQPQHF.

V and J are TRBV19 and TRBJ1-1, with TRBD1 matching over 9 bases. With V trimmed by 6 bases and J by 5 bases, 7 bases remained unmatched. This CDR3 is 14 amino acids long. Germline V gene lookup returns CDR1 LNHDA and CDR2 SQIVND (reference sequence). The CDR3 nucleotides are TGTGCCAGTAGAACCAGACAGGGGGGGACTGAAGCTTTCTTT. Protein: CASRTRQGGTEAFF.

The V gene is TRBV19, the J gene TRBJ2-7; 7 positions agree with TRBD1. This CDR3 has 14 amino acids. The J segment lost 5 bases and the V segment lost 3 bases, leaving 7 bases of the junction unmatched. CDR1 and CDR2 (germline): LNHDA, SQIVND (reference sequence). The CDR3 loop is CASSIMTGLHEQYF. Here the CDR3 DNA reads TGTGCCAGTAGTATTATGACAGGGCTCCACGAGCAGTACTTC.

The V gene is TRBV13, the J gene TRBJ2-1; D is unclear. Trimming shortened V by 1 base and J by 0 bases, and 7 bases separated the two germline ends. CDR1 and CDR2 (germline): PRHDT, FYEKMQ (reference sequence). The length of the CDR3 is 15 residues. The CDR3 nucleotides are TGTGCCAGCAGCTTAGTCAAGAGCTCCTACAATGAGCAGTTCTTC. It translates to CASSLVKSSYNEQFF.

The chain has TRBV19 and TRBJ1-1; 10 positions agree with TRBD1. V shed 6 bases, J shed 5 bases, and the junction held 6 bases outside the gene matches. The CDR3 length is 14 residues. The germline V gene encodes CDR1 LNHDA and CDR2 SQIVND (reference sequence). The CDR3 spells CASSDRGLITEAFF. The CDR3, as DNA: TGTGCCAGTAGCGACAGGGGGCTAATTACTGAAGCTTTCTTT. Variable domain in full (rest from reference TRBV19 and TRBJ1-1): DGGITQSPKYLFRKEGQNVTLSCEQNLNHDAMYWYRQDPGQGLRLIYYSQIVNDFQKGDIAEGYSVSREKKESFPLTVTSAQKNPTAFYLCASSDRGLITEAFFGQGTRLTVV.

This clone was seen a single time. The genes are TRBV10-3 and TRBJ2-1; D might be TRBD1 (6 bases). Looked up from germline, CDR1 is ENHRY and CDR2 is SYGVKD. V lost 4 bases and J 5 bases, leaving 18 bases between the germline ends. This CDR3 is 16 amino acids long. CDR3 amino acids: CAISAGEGRGHNEQFF. CDR3 nucleotides: TGTGCCATCAGTGCCGGCGAAGGCAGGGGCCACAATGAGCAGTTCTTC.

This chain uses TRBV5-5 with TRBJ1-1; 9 bases match TRBD1. With V trimmed by 3 bases and J by 6 bases, 6 bases remained unmatched. The CDR3 runs 14 residues. Germline V gene sequence: CDR1 SGHKS, CDR2 YYEKEE (reference sequence). In DNA form, the CDR3 reads TGTGCCAGCAGCTCCGGGACAGGGACTGCTGAAGCTTTCTTT. This encodes CASSSGTGTAEAFF.

V usage is TRBV21-1 and J usage is TRBJ2-7; TRBD1 is taken as the D call from the table, unchecked against the DNA. TRBV21-1 is assigned pseudogene status. There are 16 residues in the CDR3. CDR3 sequence reads: CASSKPEQGVSYEQYF. DNA for the CDR3: TGTGCCAGCAGCAAACCCGAACAGGGGGTCTCCTACGAGCAGTACTTC.

This clone was seen a handful of times. This sequence joins TRBV29-1 and TRBJ2-7, with TRBD2 matching over 7 bases. The CDR3 loop spans 13 amino acids. V lost 4 bases and J lost 0; bases outside the gene matches: 3. Germline CDR1 is SQVTM and CDR2 is ANQGSEA. CDR3 protein: CSVALANSYEQYF. The CDR3 region has the DNA TGCAGCGTTGCACTAGCGAACTCCTACGAGCAGTACTTC.

J is TRBJ2-1 and V is TRBV5-8, with 14 bases identical to TRBD2. CDR3 length: 17 residues. After removal of 3 bases from V and 8 bases from J, the junction contained 10 bases not matched to a gene. CDR1 and CDR2 from the germline V gene are SGHTS and YDEGEE. The CDR3 region is CASSYMGGTSGRDEQFF. CDR3 in DNA: TGTGCCAGCAGCTATATGGGGGGGACTAGCGGGAGAGATGAGCAGTTCTTC.

The chain joins TRBV19 to TRBJ1-5; possibly TRBD1 for D (6 bases). V was cut by 1 base and J by 4 bases, with 8 bases left in between. CDR1 LNHDA and CDR2 SQIVND come from the germline V gene (reference sequence). CDR3 length equals 14 residues. This CDR3 is CASSIVRGNQPQHF. In DNA, the CDR3 is TGTGCCAGTAGTATAGTGAGGGGGAATCAGCCCCAGCATTTT. Using reference TRBV19 and TRBJ1-5 for the parts outside the CDR3, the full variable domain is DGGITQSPKYLFRKEGQNVTLSCEQNLNHDAMYWYRQDPGQGLRLIYYSQIVNDFQKGDIAEGYSVSREKKESFPLTVTSAQKNPTAFYLCASSIVRGNQPQHFGDGTRLSIL.